This TCR beta chain emerged from a study of OX40 agonist ivuxolimab in advanced cancers. This clone was recorded once. The data were produced by immunoSEQ multiplex PCR, yet TCRdb's version contains in-frame clones alone and is incomplete. There are approximately 14,000 clones in the sample; roughly nine tenths occur only once, and around two thirds lies in the top ten. Trimming removed 3 bases at V and 6 bases at J, with 12 bases between. Germline V gene data show CDR1 as SGHNT and CDR2 as YENEEA. This CDR3 is built from 14 residues. This sample comprised CD4+ or CD8+ T cells sorted from blood, obtained in a trial of the OX40 agonist ivuxolimab. The clonotype originates from an adult with an advanced solid tumor such as melanoma, head and neck, liver or kidney cancer. The chain employs TRBV11-3 and TRBJ2-1; possible D gene TRBD1, 6 bases. CDR3 protein: CASSLGASPNEQFF. The CDR3 DNA follows: TGTGCCAGCAGCTTGGGGGCTAGCCCCAATGAGCAGTTCTTC.